The next 24 T cell receptor beta chains were all read from a single sample in a study of blood T cell repertoires in COVID-19. TCRdb keeps only in-frame clones here, not all; method: immunoSEQ multiplex PCR. The sample contains nearly 350,000 clones, under 95% of which appear only once. The sequencing input was peripheral blood. The receptor source for this set is a young woman who had recovered from COVID-19.

V usage is TRBV9 and J usage is TRBJ1-1, with D unresolved. CDR1 is SGDLS and CDR2 is YYNGEE in the germline V gene. V lost 4 bases, J lost 5 bases, and 12 bases lay in between. CDR3 length equals 13 residues. DNA for the CDR3: TGTGCCAGCAGCTTCTCCTCGGGGACTGAAGCTTTCTTT. Protein product: CASSFSSGTEAFF.

The J gene is TRBJ2-1, the V gene TRBV2; no definite D call. In germline, CDR1 is SNHLY, CDR2 FYNNEI. V lost 1 base and J 8 bases, leaving 15 bases between the germline ends. The CDR3 runs 15 residues. DNA for the CDR3: TGTGCCAGCAGTGAAGAGATGGCGGCTTTCGATGAGCAGTTCTTC. It yields the protein CASSEEMAAFDEQFF.

The V and J genes are TRBV11-2 and TRBJ2-1; 9 bases map to TRBD2. Germline CDR1 and CDR2: SGHAT and FQNNGV. The CDR3 consists of 16 residues. V gave up 2 bases and J gave up 9 bases; unmatched junction bases: 11. In nucleotides, the CDR3 is TGTGCCAGCAGCTTACCCACAGCCGGGACTAGCAGTGAGCAGTTCTTC. Amino acids: CASSLPTAGTSSEQFF. The full variable domain, completed using reference TRBV11-2 and TRBJ2-1, is EAGVAQSPRYKIIEKRQSVAFWCNPISGHATLYWYQQILGQGPKLLIQFQNNGVVDDSQLPKDRFSAERLKGVDSTLKIQPAKLEDSAVYLCASSLPTAGTSSEQFFGPGTRLTVL.

J is TRBJ2-5 and V is TRBV11-2; 9 positions match TRBD2. After removal of 1 base from V and 1 base from J, the junction contained 7 bases not matched to a gene. Germline-derived CDR1 and CDR2 are SGHAT and FQNNGV. The CDR3 is 17 amino acids. The CDR3 is CASSLALSGGSQETQYF. In DNA form, the CDR3 reads TGTGCCAGCAGCTTAGCGTTAAGCGGGGGGTCCCAAGAGACCCAGTACTTC.

This clone turned up a few times. The chain uses TRBV5-4 and TRBJ1-2, with a possible D match to TRBD1 (5 bases). V was trimmed by 4 bases and J by 4 bases, leaving 14 bases between them. Germline assignment: CDR1 SGHNT and CDR2 YYREEE (reference sequence). CDR3 size: 14 residues. For the CDR3, the DNA is TGTGCCAGCAGCACCGTTGGGGCTAGCTATGGCTACACCTTC. The encoded protein is CASSTVGASYGYTF. Combining the CDR3 with reference TRBV5-4 and TRBJ1-2 gives the whole variable domain ETGVTQSPTHLIKTRGQQVTLRCSSQSGHNTVSWYQQALGQGPQFIFQYYREEENGRGNFPPRFSGLQFPNYSSELNVNALELDDSALYLCASSTVGASYGYTFGSGTRLTVV.

The chain has TRBV29-1 and TRBJ2-1, with 9 bases lining up with TRBD2. CDR1 and CDR2 from the germline V gene are SQVTM and ANQGSEA. CDR3 length: 16 amino acids. V was pared by 7 bases and J by 5 bases, with 15 bases of the junction left unmatched. The CDR3 region has the DNA TGCAGCGCCCCCACGTCCCTAGCGGGGCATAACAATGAGCAGTTCTTC. It encodes CSAPTSLAGHNNEQFF.

V and J are TRBV7-9 and TRBJ1-2; weak D call: TRBD1 (5 bases). V lost 5 bases, J lost 7 bases, and 11 bases lay in between. Per germline, CDR1 SEHNR and CDR2 FQNEAQ (reference sequence). This CDR3 is 12 amino acids long. CDR3 loop: CASSVDGGGYTF. The CDR3 DNA follows: TGTGCCAGCAGCGTAGACGGGGGTGGCTACACCTTC.

The CDR3 region has the DNA TGTGCCAGCAGCGGGACAGGTTTTGGTCAGCCCCAGCATTTT. Amino acids: CASSGTGFGQPQHF. V usage is TRBV5-5 and J usage is TRBJ1-5; the match to TRBD1 covers 8 bases. The V and J ends lost 4 bases and 6 bases, in that order; junction bases with no gene match: 6. This CDR3 has 14 residues. Germline values: CDR1 SGHKS, CDR2 YYEKEE (reference sequence). Supplemented by reference TRBV5-5 and TRBJ1-5, the full variable domain reads DAGVTQSPTHLIKTRGQQVTLRCSPISGHKSVSWYQQVLGQGPQFIFQYYEKEERGRGNFPDRFSARQFPNYSSELNVNALLLGDSALYLCASSGTGFGQPQHFGDGTRLSIL.

The rearrangement links TRBV6-5 to TRBJ1-2; D unclear. Germline CDR1 and CDR2: MNHEY and SVGAGI. This CDR3 contains 16 residues. V gave up 2 bases and J gave up 0 bases, with 13 bases separating them. CDR3 nucleotides: TGTGCCAGCAGTTACCGCCGCCTGGGAGCTAACTATGGCTACACCTTC. The encoded protein is CASSYRRLGANYGYTF.

This clone is termed medium-sized. This chain uses TRBV5-6 with TRBJ1-2; 9 positions match TRBD1. J gave up 8 bases and V 1 base, and 9 bases lay outside the gene matches. The CDR3 has 15 residues. Germline lookup yields CDR1 SGHDT and CDR2 YYEEEE. CDR3 amino acids: CASSLRTGTGPGYTF. The CDR3 DNA sequence: TGTGCCAGCAGCTTGCGTACCGGGACAGGGCCCGGCTACACCTTC.

V is TRBV6-6 and J is TRBJ2-3, with TRBD1 matching 8 bases. Trimming took 8 bases from V and 4 from J; bases not matched to a gene: 8. This CDR3 region has 14 residues. Per germline, CDR1 MNHNY and CDR2 SVGAGI (reference sequence). CDR3 bases: TGTGCCAGCTCCCTTTTCAGGGGGCCAGATACGCAGTATTTT. As protein: CASSLFRGPDTQYF.

This sequence joins TRBV5-1 and TRBJ1-6; TRBD1 is a possible D gene (5 bases). This CDR3 contains 14 residues. Looked up from germline, CDR1 is SGHRS and CDR2 is YFSETQ. Trimming removed 2 bases from V and 8 bases from J, with 11 bases in between. CDR3 region: CASSLGDPDSPLHF. The CDR3 coding sequence is TGCGCCAGCAGCTTAGGGGATCCTGATTCACCCCTCCACTTT. The full variable domain, with the rest looked up from reference TRBV5-1 and TRBJ1-6, is KAGVTQTPRYLIKTRGQQVTLSCSPISGHRSVSWYQQTPGQGLQFLFEYFSETQRNKGNFPGRFSGRQFSNSRSEMNVSTLELGDSALYLCASSLGDPDSPLHFGNGTRLTVT.

This chain joins TRBV6-2 or TRBV6-3 and TRBJ2-1, with TRBD2 identical over 13 bases. The germline CDR1 and CDR2 sequences are MNHEY and SVGEGT. The CDR3 covers 15 residues. V lost 4 bases, J lost 10 bases, and 7 bases stayed unmatched. The CDR3 nucleotides read TGTGCCAGCAGTTCGGGACTAGCGGGATTGAACGAGCAGTTCTTC. Translated: CASSSGLAGLNEQFF.

The V call is TRBV7-2, the J call TRBJ2-2; D uncertain. Trimming removed 7 bases at V and 6 bases at J, with 9 bases between. The CDR3 has 12 amino acids. Germline assignment: CDR1 SGHTA and CDR2 FQGNSA. The CDR3 region has the DNA TGTGCCAGCACATCAGGTCCCGGGGAGCTGTTTTTT. It translates to CASTSGPGELFF. The whole variable domain, remainder taken from reference TRBV7-2 and TRBJ2-2, is GAGVSQSPSNKVTEKGKDVELRCDPISGHTALYWYRQSLGQGLEFLIYFQGNSAPDKSGLPSDRFSAERTGGSVSTLTIQRTQQEDSAVYLCASTSGPGELFFGEGSRLTVL.

V is TRBV10-1 and J is TRBJ1-5; D not resolved. Trimming took off 10 bases at V and 3 bases at J, with 22 bases between the two ends. This CDR3 spans 16 amino acids. Germline V gives CDR1 WNHNN, CDR2 SYGVQD (reference sequence). The CDR3 spells CANQSLLGETNQPQHF. The CDR3 nucleotides read TGCGCCAACCAATCGTTGTTGGGAGAAACCAATCAGCCCCAGCATTTT.

V usage is TRBV19 and J usage is TRBJ2-3, with 7 nucleotides matching TRBD1. This CDR3 contains 14 residues. Per germline, CDR1 LNHDA and CDR2 SQIVND (reference sequence). Trimming removed 3 bases from V and 1 base from J; junction bases left unmatched: 1. The DNA for the CDR3 is TGTGCCAGTAGTATCCAGGGGGGCACAGATACGCAGTATTTT. This gives the protein CASSIQGGTDTQYF.

The rearrangement joins TRBV6-6 to TRBJ1-2, with TRBD1 identical over 7 bases. Germline V gene data show CDR1 as MNHNY and CDR2 as SVGAGI (reference sequence). This CDR3 region has 12 residues. The V and J ends lost 2 bases and 7 bases, in that order; junction bases with no gene match: 1. CDR3 sequence (DNA): TGTGCCAGCAGTTACGAGGGGGCTGGCTACACCTTC. Translation gives CASSYEGAGYTF.

This sequence joins TRBV7-9 and TRBJ2-5, with D possibly being TRBD2 (5 bases). The germline gives CDR1 SEHNR, CDR2 FQNEAQ (reference sequence). The germline V and J ends were trimmed by 6 bases and 0 bases, with 11 bases remaining between them. CDR3 length equals 14 residues. In DNA, the CDR3 is TGTGCCAGCAGAAGGGAGTCCAACCAAGAGACCCAGTACTTC. Protein product: CASRRESNQETQYF.

The chain employs TRBV3-1 (or the pseudogene TRBV3-2) and TRBJ2-7; D unresolved. This CDR3 is built from 16 residues. The germline CDR1 and CDR2 sequences are LGHDT and YNNKEL (reference sequence). Trimming pared 7 bases from V and 0 bases from J, leaving 19 bases between. CDR3 protein: CASIPDSRASSYEQYV. In DNA, the CDR3 is TGTGCCAGCATCCCCGACTCGCGCGCGAGCTCCTACGAGCAGTACGTC.

This chain uses TRBV29-1 with TRBJ1-2; 9 bases fit TRBD1. Germline V gives CDR1 SQVTM, CDR2 ANQGSEA. After removal of 0 bases from V and 5 bases from J, the junction contained 7 bases not matched to a gene. The CDR3 totals 15 residues. Written as DNA, the CDR3 is TGCAGCGTTGAAGACATAACAGGGGGCACGTATGGCTACACCTTC. It yields the protein CSVEDITGGTYGYTF.

The chain is built from TRBV11-3 and TRBJ1-3; TRBD1 agrees at 7 bases. The J segment lost 0 bases and the V segment lost 5 bases, leaving 4 bases of the junction unmatched. CDR3 length equals 15 residues. Germline assignment: CDR1 SGHNT and CDR2 YENEEA. CDR3 loop: CASSPQGHSGNTIYF. As DNA, the CDR3 is TGTGCCAGCAGCCCACAGGGGCACTCTGGAAACACCATATATTTT.

The chain employs TRBV6-5 and TRBJ1-2; 7 bases line up with TRBD1. Germline CDR1 and CDR2: MNHEY and SVGAGI. This CDR3 is built from 14 residues. Trimming removed 6 bases from V and 5 bases from J; junction bases left unmatched: 9. CDR3 loop: CASRPAGGRYGYTF. The DNA of the CDR3 is TGTGCCAGCAGACCAGCAGGGGGTCGGTATGGCTACACCTTC.

V is TRBV28 and J is TRBJ1-6, with a weak D call TRBD1 (6 bases). Trimming removed 10 bases at V and 12 bases at J, with 19 bases between. CDR1 and CDR2 (germline): MDHEN, SYDVKM. CDR3 size: 13 residues. CDR3 sequence: CATGRGASLPLHF. Written as DNA, the CDR3 is TGTGCCACCGGCCGGGGGGCTTCTTTACCCCTCCACTTT.

The chain links TRBV5-4 to TRBJ2-3; 10 nucleotides align to TRBD2. CDR1 and CDR2 (germline): SGHNT, YYREEE (reference sequence). Unmatched junction bases numbered 7, after V lost 4 bases and J lost 2 bases. CDR3 length: 16 amino acids. CDR3 sequence (DNA): TGTGCCAGCAGCCATCCGACTAGCGGGTCCACAGATACGCAGTATTTT. It yields the protein CASSHPTSGSTDTQYF.